This is a list of T cell receptor beta chains from one sample in a study of sequential checkpoint blockade in melanoma. TCRdb's table, derived via immunoSEQ multiplex PCR, lists solely in-frame clones and lacks some. The repertoire has around 6,000 clones, roughly 21% of them found once; the top ten carry approximately 8.8%. The starting material was tumor tissue (inferred from file names), obtained from a patient given nivolumab and ipilimumab in sequence. The receptors originated from a human donor with melanoma. Both conserved end residues are part of each CDR3. The D gene is left open where the match is weak. Clone size is stated in some rows and not others, as once, few, many or a class when expanded.

>TRBV11-3|TRBJ2-7|TRBD2|medium-sized
CASSFDPRTSWYEQYF
TGTGCCAGCAGCTTCGATCCCAGGACTAGCTGGTACGAGCAGTACTTC
>TRBV16|TRBJ2-3|-|-
CASSPDRFYTDTQYF
TGTGCCAGCAGCCCTGACAGGTTTTACACAGATACGCAGTATTTT
>TRBV5-1|TRBJ2-1|TRBD2|few
CASSSSGGTYNEQFF
TGCGCCAGCAGCTCTAGCGGGGGGACCTACAATGAGCAGTTCTTC
>TRBV9|TRBJ2-2|-|-
CASSFNTGELFF
TGTGCCAGCAGCTTTAACACCGGGGAGCTGTTTTTT
>TRBV19|TRBJ1-2|TRBD1|few
CASSWDRGYGYTF
TGTGCCAGTAGCTGGGACAGGGGCTATGGCTACACCTTC
>TRBV11-3|TRBJ2-2|-|few
CASSPQTPIRGHSNTGELFF
TGTGCCAGCAGCCCACAAACCCCAATACGGGGACACTCGAACACCGGGGAGCTGTTTTTT
>TRBV28|TRBJ2-7|-|-
CASSPTSIYEQYF
TGTGCCAGCAGCCCGACTAGTATCTACGAGCAGTACTTC
>TRBV18|TRBJ2-5|-|once
CASSPAGAGETQYF
TGTGCCAGCTCACCCGCAGGGGCGGGGGAGACCCAGTACTTC
>TRBV11-3|TRBJ2-7|-|-
CASSASPGHLYEQYF
TGTGCCAGCAGCGCCTCGCCGGGACACCTCTACGAGCAGTACTTC
>TRBV5-1|TRBJ2-5|-|-
CASSLGGYQETQYF
TGCGCCAGCAGCTTGGGGGGCTACCAAGAGACCCAGTACTTC
>TRBV30|TRBJ1-1|TRBD1|-
CAWYTQGVPNTEAFF
TGTGCCTGGTATACTCAGGGGGTCCCGAACACTGAAGCTTTCTTT
>TRBV6-8|TRBJ2-1|TRBD2|few
CASSQGPGTSAYNEQFF
TGTGCCAGCAGTCAGGGCCCCGGGACTAGCGCTTACAATGAGCAGTTCTTC
>TRBV5-1|TRBJ1-1|TRBD1|-
CASSPGQVNTEAFF
TGCGCCAGCAGCCCGGGACAGGTCAACACTGAAGCTTTCTTT
>TRBV18|TRBJ1-1|-|-
CASSPGQPQNTEAFF
TGTGCCAGCTCACCAGGACAGCCTCAAAACACTGAAGCTTTCTTT
>TRBV6-8|TRBJ2-6|TRBD1|few
CASSRTGVGSGANVLTF
TGTGCCAGCAGCCGGACAGGGGTAGGGTCTGGGGCCAACGTCCTGACTTTC
>TRBV28|TRBJ2-7|TRBD2|few
CASSLSGITYEQYF
TGTGCCAGCAGTTTAAGCGGGATCACCTACGAGCAGTACTTC
>TRBV15|TRBJ2-3|TRBD2|-
CATSSLAGSTDTQYF
TGTGCCACCAGCTCCCTAGCGGGATCGACAGATACGCAGTATTTT
>TRBV30|TRBJ2-1|-|few
CAWSVGGTNEQFF
TGTGCCTGGAGTGTCGGAGGAACAAACGAGCAGTTCTTC
>TRBV6-8|TRBJ1-1|-|few
CASSFPFDQTEAFF
TGTGCCAGCAGTTTCCCCTTTGACCAGACTGAAGCTTTCTTT
>TRBV18|TRBJ2-2|-|once
CASSPFPDTGELFF
TGTGCCAGCTCCCCCTTCCCGGACACCGGGGAGCTGTTTTTT
>TRBV6-8|TRBJ2-7|-|-
CASSYPPGREQYF
TGTGCCAGCAGTTATCCCCCCGGGCGCGAGCAGTACTTC
>TRBV6-8|TRBJ2-1|TRBD2|few
CASSDSGLAGGNLRNEQFF
TGTGCCAGCAGCGACTCCGGACTAGCGGGAGGAAATCTACGCAATGAGCAGTTCTTC
>TRBV4-1|TRBJ2-2|TRBD2|-
CASSRTSVNTGELFF
TGCGCCAGCAGCCGGACTAGCGTGAACACCGGGGAGCTGTTTTTT
>TRBV14|TRBJ2-2|-|-
CASSLTTGPTPGELFF
TGTGCCAGCAGCCTCACCACCGGGCCCACTCCTGGGGAGCTGTTTTTT
>TRBV5-1|TRBJ2-3|-|-
CASSLAGGGLDTQYF
TGCGCCAGCAGCTTGGCCGGTGGGGGCTTGGATACGCAGTATTTT
>TRBV19|TRBJ2-7|-|few
CASSPRLASIYEQYF
TGTGCCAGTAGTCCTCGGCTAGCGAGTATCTACGAGCAGTACTTC
>TRBV15|TRBJ2-3|TRBD2|-
CATSKWGLAGGMDTQYF
TGTGCCACCAGCAAATGGGGTCTAGCGGGAGGGATGGATACGCAGTATTTT
>TRBV12-5|TRBJ1-1|-|few
CASKNRLGMNTEAFF
TGTGCCAGCAAAAACCGACTAGGGATGAACACTGAAGCTTTCTTT
>TRBV30|TRBJ1-2|-|few
CAWDFQGTPYGYTF
TGTGCCTGGGATTTTCAGGGAACCCCCTATGGCTACACCTTC
>TRBV9|TRBJ2-2|-|-
CASSVGMSGYTGELFF
TGTGCCAGCAGCGTAGGGATGAGCGGGTACACCGGGGAGCTGTTTTTT
>TRBV11-3|TRBJ1-2|-|few
CASSPTDRPTPYGYTF
TGTGCCAGCAGCCCCACAGACAGGCCCACTCCTTATGGCTACACCTTC
>TRBV30|TRBJ2-2|-|few
CAWSPLLAGELFF
TGTGCCTGGAGCCCCCTTTTAGCCGGGGAGCTGTTTTTT
>TRBV14|TRBJ2-2|-|-
CASSRLRDTGELFF
TGTGCCAGCAGCCGACTCCGGGACACCGGGGAGCTGTTTTTT
>TRBV30|TRBJ2-3|-|-
CAWSVKFLTDTQYF
TGTGCCTGGAGTGTAAAGTTCCTCACAGATACGCAGTATTTT
>TRBV6-8|TRBJ2-1|-|few
CASSYEGLRSGFGNNEQFF
TGTGCCAGCAGTTACGAGGGGCTACGTTCCGGGTTCGGGAACAATGAGCAGTTCTTC
>TRBV6-8|TRBJ2-7|TRBD1|-
CASSSTGGGYEQYF
TGTGCCAGCAGTTCAACAGGGGGCGGGTACGAGCAGTACTTC